The 23 T cell receptor beta chains listed next were all sequenced from one sample in a study of blood T cell repertoires in COVID-19. Here immunoSEQ multiplex PCR was the method, and the copy in TCRdb shows in-frame clones only, minus some. The data show about 210,000 clones, about 88% seen once. Sample: peripheral blood. The receptor set was obtained from a woman in her thirties or forties with acute or convalescent COVID-19.

This rearrangement joins TRBV21-1 to TRBJ2-5; the D call in the table, TRBD2, was not verified against the DNA. TRBV21-1 is a recognized pseudogene. The CDR3 length is 16 residues. CDR3 in DNA: TGTGCCAGCAGCAAAGCGCTGCGGGGGCAAGGAGAGACCCAGTACTTC. Translated, it gives CASSKALRGQGETQYF.

This clone is a singleton in its sample. V usage is TRBV5-6 and J usage is TRBJ1-1; 7 bases align to TRBD1. The CDR3 totals 15 residues. Looked up from germline, CDR1 is SGHDT and CDR2 is YYEEEE. Trimming removed 3 bases from V and 2 bases from J; junction bases left unmatched: 7. CDR3 loop: CASSSRGTVNTEAFF. The CDR3 DNA is TGTGCCAGCAGCTCGCGCGGGACAGTCAACACTGAAGCTTTCTTT.

The J gene is TRBJ2-2, the V gene TRBV9; weak D call: TRBD1 (6 bases). The CDR3 has 15 amino acids. V lost 4 bases and J 2 bases, leaving 12 bases between the germline ends. Germline-derived CDR1 and CDR2 are SGDLS and YYNGEE. CDR3 nucleotides: TGTGCCAGCAGCCCAGACAGGCCTAACACCGGGGAGCTGTTTTTT. Translating it yields CASSPDRPNTGELFF.

The chain recombines TRBV14 with TRBJ1-1; D not resolved. Germline assignment: CDR1 SGHDN and CDR2 FVKESK. With 3 bases removed from V and 4 bases from J, the gap between germline ends came to 12 bases. The CDR3 is made up of 14 amino acids. CDR3 in amino acids: CASSQGYGVTEAFF. The CDR3 DNA reads TGTGCCAGCAGCCAGGGCTACGGCGTCACTGAAGCTTTCTTT. Full variable domain (missing parts from reference TRBV14 and TRBJ1-1): EAGVTQFPSHSVIEKGQTVTLRCDPISGHDNLYWYRRVMGKEIKFLLHFVKESKQDESGMPNNRFLAERTGGTYSTLKVQPAELEDSGVYFCASSQGYGVTEAFFGQGTRLTVV.

The chain joins TRBV24-1 to TRBJ2-3, with 8 bases fitting TRBD1. The J segment lost 6 bases and the V segment lost 4 bases, leaving 11 bases of the junction unmatched. CDR3 size: 16 residues. Looked up from germline, CDR1 is KGHDR and CDR2 is SFDVKD. CDR3 region: CATSEGDRGWGDTQYF. The CDR3 region has the DNA TGTGCCACCAGTGAGGGTGACAGGGGATGGGGGGATACGCAGTATTTT.

V is TRBV25-1 and J is TRBJ2-2; 12 bases map to TRBD2. CDR3 size: 14 residues. The V and J ends lost 4 bases and 6 bases, in that order; junction bases with no gene match: 0. Germline V gene lookup returns CDR1 MGHDK and CDR2 SYGVNS. The CDR3 sequence: CASSASGGAGELFF. As DNA, the CDR3 is TGTGCCAGCAGTGCTAGCGGGGGGGCCGGGGAGCTGTTTTTT.

The rearrangement joins TRBV9 to TRBJ2-3, with 7 bases aligning to TRBD1. The V segment lost 0 bases and the J segment 4 bases; nucleotides outside the gene matches: 8. The CDR3 loop spans 16 amino acids. CDR1 SGDLS and CDR2 YYNGEE come from the germline V gene. CDR3 region: CASSVASGGWSDTQYF. The CDR3 region has the DNA TGTGCCAGCAGCGTAGCGTCAGGGGGTTGGTCAGATACGCAGTATTTT. The complete variable domain, with remaining parts taken from reference TRBV9 and TRBJ2-3, reads DSGVTQTPKHLITATGQRVTLRCSPRSGDLSVYWYQQSLDQGLQFLIQYYNGEERAKGNILERFSAQQFPDLHSELNLSSLELGDSALYFCASSVASGGWSDTQYFGPGTRLTVL.

This chain joins TRBV10-3 and TRBJ1-2, with D possibly being TRBD1 (5 bases). The germline V gene encodes CDR1 ENHRY and CDR2 SYGVKD. The ends were cut back, 7 bases at V and 4 bases at J, with 13 bases in the middle. This CDR3 has 13 residues. DNA of the CDR3: TGTGCCATCACTCCCAGGGTTTTCTATGGCTACACCTTC. Residues: CAITPRVFYGYTF.

This chain joins TRBV11-2 and TRBJ2-1; D is undetermined. Looked up from germline, CDR1 is SGHAT and CDR2 is FQNNGV. The CDR3 is 12 amino acids. V was trimmed by 3 bases and J by 7 bases, leaving 7 bases between them. CDR3 DNA sequence: TGTGCCAGCAGCTTCAACGGGAATGAGCAGTTCTTC. Amino acids: CASSFNGNEQFF.

The chain links TRBV3-1 (or the pseudogene TRBV3-2) to TRBJ2-3, with 10 bases that match TRBD2. The trim removed 4 bases at V and 3 bases at J, leaving 10 bases unmatched. The CDR3 runs 17 residues. Looked up from germline, CDR1 is LGHDT and CDR2 is YNNKEL (reference sequence). The CDR3 DNA reads TGTGCCAGCAGCCTAACCCTAGCGGGGGTCAGAACAGATACGCAGTATTTT. It codes for CASSLTLAGVRTDTQYF.

This chain links TRBV12-5 with TRBJ2-2, with 9 bases matching TRBD1. Germline trimming cut 1 base from V and 5 bases from J; bases unmatched to any gene: 2. This CDR3 contains 15 residues. Germline-derived CDR1 and CDR2 are LGHNT and FRNRAP. The CDR3 region has the DNA TGTGCTAGTGGTTTGGACAGGGGGCTTACCGGGGAGCTGTTTTTT. Amino acids: CASGLDRGLTGELFF.

The chain couples TRBV19 to TRBJ1-2, with 10 bases identical to TRBD1. The CDR3 length is 18 residues. From germline, CDR1 is LNHDA and CDR2 SQIVND (reference sequence). The V and J ends lost 6 bases and 3 bases, in that order; junction bases with no gene match: 16. The CDR3 DNA reads TGTGCCAGTAGACCCACCTTCTATGACAGGGGGCGCGACTATGGCTACACCTTC. Its protein is CASRPTFYDRGRDYGYTF. The entire variable domain, with the rest obtained from reference TRBV19 and TRBJ1-2, is as follows: DGGITQSPKYLFRKEGQNVTLSCEQNLNHDAMYWYRQDPGQGLRLIYYSQIVNDFQKGDIAEGYSVSREKKESFPLTVTSAQKNPTAFYLCASRPTFYDRGRDYGYTFGSGTRLTVV.

The V call is TRBV10-3, the J call TRBJ2-7; 13 positions agree with TRBD2. The CDR3 runs 16 residues. Trimming cost V 5 bases and J 0 bases; bases outside gene matches: 4. Germline V CDR1 and CDR2: ENHRY, SYGVKD. Here the CDR3 DNA reads TGTGCCATCAGTACTAGCGGGGGGGTAAGCTCCTACGAGCAGTACGTC. Amino acids: CAISTSGGVSSYEQYV.

J is TRBJ1-6 and V is TRBV6-5; D call uncertain. Germline CDR1 MNHEY, CDR2 SVGAGI. Trimming left V 7 bases short and J 2 bases short, with 12 bases between. There are 15 residues in the CDR3. The CDR3 DNA sequence: TGTGCCAGCAATCAGGAGGCCCCCTATAATTCACCCCTCCACTTT. Its protein is CASNQEAPYNSPLHF.

This sequence joins TRBV7-3 and TRBJ1-1, with TRBD1 matching over 8 bases. The CDR3 has 15 amino acids. From germline, CDR1 is SGHTA and CDR2 FQGTGA. V trimming: 5 bases; J trimming: 4 bases; junction bases outside the gene matches: 9. The CDR3 sequence is CASSKDRDGTTEAFF. In DNA, the CDR3 is TGTGCCAGCAGCAAGGACAGGGATGGGACCACTGAAGCTTTCTTT.

With respect to this clone: Other DNA sequences of this sample code for an identical CDR3. CDR3 nucleotides: TGTGCCAGCAGCCCGGACAGCTATGGCTACACCTTC. It translates to CASSPDSYGYTF. This rearrangement joins TRBV2 to TRBJ1-2; tentatively, D is TRBD1 (6 bases). V was clipped by 6 bases and J by 4 bases, with 9 bases between them. Germline V gene sequence: CDR1 SNHLY, CDR2 FYNNEI. CDR3 size: 12 residues.

This CDR3 is CASSKARGGSYNEQFF. CDR3 DNA sequence: TGTGCCAGCAGCAAGGCCCGGGGGGGCTCCTACAATGAGCAGTTCTTC. The chain employs TRBV5-4 and TRBJ2-1, with TRBD2 identical over 8 bases. J gave up 0 bases and V 4 bases, and 6 bases lay outside the gene matches. The germline gives CDR1 SGHNT, CDR2 YYREEE (reference sequence). This CDR3 has 16 amino acids.

This CDR3 is CASTIRVSDYGYTF. CDR3 DNA sequence: TGTGCCAGCACGATCCGGGTTTCGGACTATGGCTACACCTTC. The chain has TRBV2 and TRBJ1-2; D ambiguous. Looked up from germline, CDR1 is SNHLY and CDR2 is FYNNEI. The CDR3 is 14 amino acids. Between the trimmed V and J ends, which lost 7 bases and 3 bases, there was a span of 15 bases.

This clone showed up just once. The genes are TRBV19 and TRBJ1-2; perhaps TRBD1 as D (5 bases). The CDR3 covers 13 residues. V dropped 9 bases and J dropped 5 bases, with 16 bases sitting between them. The germline CDR1 and CDR2 sequences are LNHDA and SQIVND (reference sequence). The CDR3 reads CASRFKTAYGYTF. The DNA of the CDR3 is TGTGCCAGCCGCTTCAAGACAGCTTATGGCTACACCTTC.

The rearrangement joins TRBV7-8 to TRBJ2-5; D might be TRBD2 (6 bases). V lost 5 bases to trimming and J lost 4 bases, with 17 bases between them. The CDR3 length is 15 residues. The germline V gene has CDR1 SGHVS and CDR2 FQNEAQ. CDR3 region: CASSRTGTGGETQYF. In DNA form, the CDR3 reads TGTGCCAGCAGCCGCACCGGGACTGGGGGAGAGACCCAGTACTTC.

The chain employs TRBV25-1 and TRBJ1-2; no reliable D call. Trimming shortened V by 2 bases and J by 4 bases, and 11 bases separated the two germline ends. CDR3 length equals 14 residues. Germline V gene sequence: CDR1 MGHDK, CDR2 SYGVNS. The CDR3 is CASSENSVPYGYTF. The CDR3 DNA reads TGTGCCAGCAGTGAAAACTCGGTCCCCTATGGCTACACCTTC.

The gene calls are TRBV2 and TRBJ2-5; 7 nucleotides match TRBD1. Germline CDR1 and CDR2: SNHLY and FYNNEI. The CDR3 contains 13 residues. The V and J ends lost 9 bases and 3 bases, in that order; junction bases with no gene match: 7. In DNA form, the CDR3 reads TGTGCCAGTGCGGACAGGACAAAAGAGACCCAGTACTTC. It is translated as CASADRTKETQYF.

This chain connects TRBV19 to TRBJ2-1, with 14 bases aligning to TRBD2. This CDR3 region has 16 residues. Germline lookup yields CDR1 LNHDA and CDR2 SQIVND (reference sequence). The V and J ends lost 7 bases and 4 bases, in that order; junction bases with no gene match: 6. CDR3 region: CASKGLAGAPYNEQFF. The CDR3, as DNA: TGTGCCAGTAAGGGACTAGCGGGGGCCCCTTACAATGAGCAGTTCTTC.